These T cell receptor beta chains were read from a single sample in a study of vaccination and CD4 T cells after COVID-19. The antigens of these receptors remain unknown. MiXCR, applied by TCRdb to the PCR reads, yields one record per CDR3 protein. The profile shows 20,000 to 25,000 distinct CDR3 sequences, approximately 38% of them singletons. The sample here was CD4+ T cells from blood, cultured in vitro, taken before SARS-CoV-2 vaccination. Every receptor here comes from a human donor who had recovered from COVID-19. CDR3s include the opening cysteine and the closing phenylalanine or tryptophan. The order of the fields is CDR3 length, V gene, CDR3 protein.

>14|TRBV24-1
CATSDVTGTQPQHF
>15|TRBV6-1
CASGNPVGGARGYTF
>14|TRBV7-2
CASSLVVGQETQYF
>15|TRBV6-1
CASKFSRDGNYEQYF
>13|TRBV19
CASSLGQFSPLHF
>14|TRBV24-1
CATSDPRGYYGYTF
>13|TRBV7-2
CASSNGQVGREYF
>16|TRBV6-5
CASSSTSGGIPDTQYF
>13|TRBV10-2
CASSRDLDHEQYF
>13|TRBV7-2
CASSPAGNQPQHF
>12|TRBV12-3/TRBV12-4
CASSSGVYGYTF
>15|TRBV19
CASSIEGPGANVLTF
>14|TRBV6-1
CASIVTVSGNTIYF
>13|TRBV10-2
CASSDRGREGYTF